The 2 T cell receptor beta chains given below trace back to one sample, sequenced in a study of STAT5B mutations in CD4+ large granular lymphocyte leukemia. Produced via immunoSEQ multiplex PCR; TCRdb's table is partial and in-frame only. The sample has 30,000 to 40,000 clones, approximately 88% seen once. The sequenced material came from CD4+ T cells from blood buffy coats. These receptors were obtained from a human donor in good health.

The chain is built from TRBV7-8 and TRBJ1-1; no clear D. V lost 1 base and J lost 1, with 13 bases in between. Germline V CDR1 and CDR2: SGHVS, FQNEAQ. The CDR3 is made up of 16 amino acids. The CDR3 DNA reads TGTGCCAGCAGCTTAGGACTGATGACTTGGAACACTGAAGCTTTCTTT. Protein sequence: CASSLGLMTWNTEAFF.

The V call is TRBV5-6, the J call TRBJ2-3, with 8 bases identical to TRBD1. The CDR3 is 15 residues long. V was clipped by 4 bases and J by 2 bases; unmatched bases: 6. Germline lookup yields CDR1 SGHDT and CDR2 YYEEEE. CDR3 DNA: TGTGCCAGCAGCGTGACAGGGGCGCACACAGATACGCAGTATTTT. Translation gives CASSVTGAHTDTQYF.